A single sample is the source of the 11 T cell receptor beta chains below, sequenced in a study of cytomegalovirus exposure and HLA in healthy donors. The PCR made use of 60 Vbeta and 13 Jbeta primers. Sequencing was performed with immunoSEQ multiplex PCR; in TCRdb, only in-frame clones are kept and a portion is missing. Here the sample spans some 65,000 clones, 60% to 80% being singletons. The sample comprised PBMCs. The receptors come from a man aged 25-45 years in good health and CMV-seronegative.

The V call is TRBV6-5, the J call TRBJ2-7; 9 nucleotides match TRBD1. CDR1 MNHEY and CDR2 SVGAGI come from the germline V gene. V shed 2 bases, J shed 4 bases, and the junction held 3 bases outside the gene matches. The CDR3 has 14 amino acids. As DNA, the CDR3 is TGTGCCAGCAGTTACAACGGACAGGGGTACGAGCAGTACTTC. This codes for CASSYNGQGYEQYF.

The V call is TRBV15, the J call TRBJ2-1; no reliable D call. Germline V gives CDR1 LNHNV, CDR2 YYDKDF (reference sequence). There are 13 residues in the CDR3. Trimming stripped 3 bases from V and 4 bases from J, with 7 bases between. The CDR3: CATSRRFYNEQFF. The CDR3, as DNA: TGTGCCACCAGCAGGCGATTTTACAATGAGCAGTTCTTC.

The chain carries TRBV9 and TRBJ2-7, with D possibly being TRBD2 (5 bases). The CDR3 extends over 14 amino acids. CDR1 and CDR2 from the germline V gene are SGDLS and YYNGEE. The V and J ends lost 4 bases and 3 bases respectively, with 14 bases between them. The CDR3 nucleotides are TGTGCCAGCAGCCCCACCCCCGGGGACTACGAGCAGTACTTC. It yields the protein CASSPTPGDYEQYF.

In this sample, this clone turned up a few times. The V gene is TRBV6-1, the J gene TRBJ2-1; possibly TRBD2 for D (5 bases). V lost 1 base and J lost 2, with 12 bases in between. This CDR3 comprises 16 residues. Germline assignment: CDR1 MNHNS and CDR2 SASEGT. CDR3 residues: CASSEVPSNPYNEQFF. The DNA of the CDR3 is TGTGCCAGCAGTGAAGTCCCTAGCAACCCCTACAATGAGCAGTTCTTC.

The sample holds a few counts of this clone. CDR3 region: CASSYPYDREDGYTF. DNA for the CDR3: TGTGCCAGCAGTTACCCCTATGACAGGGAAGATGGCTACACCTTC. The chain uses TRBV6-6 and TRBJ1-2; 7 bases are a match to TRBD1. The CDR3 has 15 residues. Trimming cost V 2 bases and J 6 bases; bases outside gene matches: 9. CDR1 is MNHNY, CDR2 SVGAGI, per germline (reference sequence).

V and J are TRBV29-1 and TRBJ2-1; 8 bases align to TRBD1. CDR3 size: 13 residues. Germline values: CDR1 SQVTM, CDR2 ANQGSEA. Trimming cost V 3 bases and J 9 bases; bases outside gene matches: 7. In DNA, the CDR3 is TGCAGCGTTGAGACAGGGGCTAACGGTGAGCAGTTCTTC. It is translated as CSVETGANGEQFF.

The V call is TRBV7-2, the J call TRBJ2-7; possibly TRBD2 for D (5 bases). Germline V gives CDR1 SGHTA, CDR2 FQGNSA. Trimming stripped 1 base from V and 7 bases from J, with 17 bases between. CDR3 length equals 15 residues. The CDR3 DNA reads as TGTGCCAGCAGCTTAGAATCGGGGATCTCGAGGGAGCAGTACTTC. Protein sequence: CASSLESGISREQYF.

This chain joins TRBV2 and TRBJ2-2, with TRBD2 identical over 10 bases. Germline trimming cut 2 bases from V and 5 bases from J; bases unmatched to any gene: 2. Germline V CDR1 and CDR2: SNHLY, FYNNEI. This CDR3 comprises 15 residues. CDR3 amino acids: CASSEPGLATGELFF. The CDR3 coding sequence is TGTGCCAGCAGTGAACCGGGACTAGCGACCGGGGAGCTGTTTTTT.

The V and J genes are TRBV7-9 and TRBJ1-4, with D perhaps matching TRBD1 (5 bases). The CDR3 runs to 14 residues. Germline V CDR1 and CDR2: SEHNR, FQNEAQ (reference sequence). V lost 5 bases to trimming and J lost 8 bases, with 15 bases between them. CDR3 nucleotide sequence: TGTGCCAGCAGCACAGTCGCAGGGTGGGAAAAACTGTTTTTT. Protein sequence: CASSTVAGWEKLFF.

The chain carries TRBV6-5 and TRBJ2-7; D is unresolved. Germline CDR1 and CDR2: MNHEY and SVGAGI. V gave up 5 bases and J gave up 10 bases, with 15 bases separating them. The CDR3 loop spans 12 amino acids. CDR3 sequence (DNA): TGTGCCAGCAGTCCTGACTCCCGGGTACAGTACTTC. As protein: CASSPDSRVQYF.

This sequence joins TRBV6-6 and TRBJ2-6; D remains ambiguous. Germline CDR1 and CDR2: MNHNY and SVGAGI (reference sequence). V gave up 4 bases and J gave up 0 bases, with 7 bases separating them. This CDR3 has 15 residues. The CDR3: CASSSTGSGANVLTF. As DNA, the CDR3 is TGTGCCAGCAGTTCCACTGGCTCTGGGGCCAACGTCCTGACTTTC.